These T cell receptor beta chains were read from a single sample in a study of identical twins. From the 5' RACE reads, TCRdb called clonotypes with MiXCR, one entry per CDR3 protein. The sample shows 1.5 million to 2 million distinct CDR3 sequences, more than 30% of them seen only once. Material: cord blood. These TCRs come from a newborn girl in good health. CDR3s include the opening cysteine and the closing phenylalanine or tryptophan. The D gene is left open where the match is weak. Not every row has a clone size; where given, it reads once, few, many or a size class.

j_call | v_call | d_call | clone_size | cdr3_nt | cdr3_aa
TRBJ1-2 | TRBV12-3/TRBV12-4 | . | few | TGTGCCAGCAGTTTTCCGGGACGGCTCTATGGCTACACCTTC | CASSFPGRLYGYTF
TRBJ1-6 | TRBV7-8 | . | few | TGTGCCAGCAGCTTGCCCAGGGTGATCTATAATTCACCCCTCCACTTT | CASSLPRVIYNSPLHF
TRBJ2-3 | TRBV30 | . | . | TGTGCCTGGACAGGCCCGGGGACAGATACGCAGTATTTT | CAWTGPGTDTQYF
TRBJ2-7 | TRBV28 | . | . | TGTGCCAGCAGTTTAACAGGGCCAAGATTTGAGCAGTACTTC | CASSLTGPRFEQYF
TRBJ2-1 | TRBV25-1 | . | . | TGTGCCAGCAGTGAGTCCCGTAATGAGCAGTTCTTC | CASSESRNEQFF
TRBJ2-3 | TRBV18 | . | many | TGTGCCAGCTCACCACAACCCACAGATACGCAGTATTTT | CASSPQPTDTQYF
TRBJ2-7 | TRBV27 | . | . | TGTGCCAGCAGTTTATTCCGGGACTCAGGTTACGAGCAGTACTTC | CASSLFRDSGYEQYF
TRBJ2-3 | TRBV21-1 | . | . | TGTGCCAGCAACCCAGCAGTTCGCCGGACTAGCGGGGGCCAGGGCACAGATACGCAGTATTTT | CASNPAVRRTSGGQGTDTQYF
TRBJ2-7 | TRBV3-1 | . | . | TGTGCCGGCAGCCACCTCGATGGGCAGTACTTC | CAGSHLDGQYF
TRBJ1-1 | TRBV20-1 | . | . | TGCAGTGCCCATACTGGGGGGAACACTGAAGCTTTCTTT | CSAHTGGNTEAFF
TRBJ1-4 | TRBV27 | . | . | TGTGCCAGCAGTTCCTTTTGGGCCCCTAATGAAAAACTGTTTTTT | CASSSFWAPNEKLFF
TRBJ2-2 | TRBV10-3 | TRBD2 | . | TGTGCCATCAGTGAGCCGGGACTAGCGAACACCGGGGAGCTGTTTTTT | CAISEPGLANTGELFF
TRBJ1-6 | TRBV12-3/TRBV12-4 | TRBD1 | many | TGTGCCAGCAGCCCGGACAGGGCGAATTCACCCCTCCACTTT | CASSPDRANSPLHF
TRBJ1-2 | TRBV27 | TRBD1 | once | TGTGCCAGCAGTTTCCACAGGGGCGGGGGCTACACCTTC | CASSFHRGGGYTF
TRBJ2-7 | TRBV7-2 | . | . | TGTGCCAGCAGCTTGCTGGGGGGTTTCTTCTACGAGCAGTACTTC | CASSLLGGFFYEQYF
TRBJ2-7 | TRBV12-3/TRBV12-4 | TRBD2 | . | TGTGCCAGCAGTCCACGGACTAGCTCCTACAATGAGCAGTACTTC | CASSPRTSSYNEQYF
TRBJ2-3 | TRBV20-1 | . | many | TGCAGTGCCACTCGACGGACGATTAACACAGATACGCAGTATTTT | CSATRRTINTDTQYF
TRBJ2-1 | TRBV20-1 | . | few | TGCAGTGCTAGAAGAGGGGTGGGGTACAATGAGCAGTTCTTC | CSARRGVGYNEQFF
TRBJ2-7 | TRBV6-6 | . | many | TGTGCCAGCAGTTACATGTGGGAACGCTCCTACGAGCAGTACTTC | CASSYMWERSYEQYF
TRBJ2-7 | TRBV3-1 | . | few | TGTGCCAGCAGCCAGAGGCAGGGGACACAAGAGGCCCAGTACTTC | CASSQRQGTQEAQYF
TRBJ2-3 | TRBV5-1 | . | few | TGCGCCAGCAGCTTGCAGGGTGGGGGAGATACGCAGTATTTT | CASSLQGGGDTQYF
TRBJ1-2 | TRBV20-1 | . | many | TGCAGTGCTAGGTTACTCTATGGCTACACCTTC | CSARLLYGYTF
TRBJ1-4 | TRBV7-2 | . | . | TGTGCCAGCAGCTTAGCGCTACAGGGTGAAAAACTGTTTTTT | CASSLALQGEKLFF
TRBJ1-6 | TRBV6-1 | . | . | TGTGCCAGCAGTGAACGAGGGGTTAGCTCCTATAATTCACCCCTCCACTTT | CASSERGVSSYNSPLHF
TRBJ2-5 | TRBV18 | TRBD2 | . | TGTGCCAGCTCATCATCGGGGGGTCCTTGGGAGACCCAGTACTTC | CASSSSGGPWETQYF
TRBJ2-3 | TRBV20-1 | TRBD2 | . | TGCAGTGCTAGACTAGCGGGAGATCTGGATACGCAGTATTTT | CSARLAGDLDTQYF
TRBJ2-7 | TRBV27 | . | . | TGTGCCAGCAGTTGGGAACGCGAGCAGTACTTC | CASSWEREQYF
TRBJ2-3 | TRBV7-9 | TRBD2 | . | TGTGCCAGCAGCTTCGGGACTAGCATCGCAGATACGCAGTATTTT | CASSFGTSIADTQYF
TRBJ2-4 | TRBV28 | . | . | TGTGCCAGCAGTTTATTGCCGGAAAACATTCAGTACTTC | CASSLLPENIQYF
TRBJ2-6 | TRBV12-3/TRBV12-4 | . | . | TGTGCCAGCAGACCTGTTGCTGGGGCCAACGTCCTGACTTTC | CASRPVAGANVLTF
TRBJ2-2 | TRBV9 | . | . | TGTGCCAGCAGCGGGACCCGAACCGGGGAGCTGTTTTTT | CASSGTRTGELFF
TRBJ1-6 | TRBV5-1 | TRBD1 | . | TGCGCCAGCAGCTCGGGGCACCACAGGGGTCGGAATTCACCCCTCCACTTT | CASSSGHHRGRNSPLHF
TRBJ1-4 | TRBV5-1 | . | . | TGCGCCAGCAGCTTGCGGGTAGGACAGACAAATGAAAAACTGTTTTTT | CASSLRVGQTNEKLFF
TRBJ1-2 | TRBV13 | . | . | TGTGCCAGCAGCTTTAGAAGGGCAGAGCATGGCTACACCTTC | CASSFRRAEHGYTF
TRBJ2-3 | TRBV9 | . | . | TGTGCCAGCAGCGTAATTTGGGCTAGCGGCACAGATACGCAGTATTTT | CASSVIWASGTDTQYF
TRBJ2-7 | TRBV20-1 | . | few | TGCAGTGCTAGTGTGTCGGGGCTCTACGAGCAGTACTTC | CSASVSGLYEQYF
TRBJ1-2 | TRBV4-1 | . | . | TGCGCCAGCAGCCAGGCGGGGATTCGGAGCTACACCTTC | CASSQAGIRSYTF
TRBJ2-6 | TRBV6-1 | . | few | TGTGCCAGCAGGCCTTTACAGGGCCTCTCTGGGGCCAACGTCCTGACTTTC | CASRPLQGLSGANVLTF
TRBJ1-4 | TRBV5-1 | . | . | TGCACCAGCAGCTTGTGGGGTGGAGAGGAACTGTTTTTT | CTSSLWGGEELFF
TRBJ2-3 | TRBV7-9 | . | . | TGTGCCAGCAGCTCGATAGTAGATACGCAGTATTTT | CASSSIVDTQYF
TRBJ1-1 | TRBV7-2 | . | few | TGTGCCAGCAGCTTACGGAGGTACACTGAAGCTTTCTTT | CASSLRRYTEAFF
TRBJ2-7 | TRBV20-1 | . | few | TGCAGTGCTACCCCGGACAGTCAGGAGCAGTACTTC | CSATPDSQEQYF
TRBJ1-4 | TRBV10-1 | . | . | TGCGCCAGCAGTGAGTCAGGGACCCCGGCGGAAAAACTGTTTTTT | CASSESGTPAEKLFF
TRBJ2-3 | TRBV6-1 | TRBD2 | . | TGTGCCAGCAGTGAAGTCGGGAGGACTACAGATACGCAGTATTTT | CASSEVGRTTDTQYF
TRBJ2-2 | TRBV15 | . | few | TGTGCCACCAGCAGAGTACCCGCTTTCACCGGGGAGCTGTTTTTT | CATSRVPAFTGELFF
TRBJ1-2 | TRBV28 | TRBD1 | many | TGTGCCAGCAGTGGGACCCCGGGACAGACTAACTATGGCTACACCTTC | CASSGTPGQTNYGYTF
TRBJ1-2 | TRBV25-1 | . | . | TGTGCCAGCAGTGGGGCAGCTAACTATGGCTGCACCTTC | CASSGAANYGCTF
TRBJ2-1 | TRBV29-1 | . | . | TGCAGCGTCACTAGCCGAGCCTACAATGAGCAGTTCTTC | CSVTSRAYNEQFF
TRBJ2-3 | TRBV11-2 | TRBD2 | . | TGTGCCAGCAGCCTACTAGCGGGAGGGACAGGTACGCAGTATTTT | CASSLLAGGTGTQYF
TRBJ1-4 | TRBV25-1 | TRBD1 | . | TGTGCCAGCAGTGCCCAGACAGGGGGATTTGAAAAACTGTTTTTT | CASSAQTGGFEKLFF
TRBJ1-6 | TRBV20-1 | . | . | TGCGGTGCTAGTGATAGGGAGCTAAATTCACCCCTCCACTTT | CGASDRELNSPLHF
TRBJ2-6 | TRBV20-1 | . | many | TGCAGTGCTACACGTAGCTCTGGGGCCAACGTCCTGACTTTC | CSATRSSGANVLTF
TRBJ2-3 | TRBV5-1 | TRBD2 | . | TGCGCCAGCAGCTTGACGAGGACTAGCGGGGGGAACACAGATACGCAGTATTTT | CASSLTRTSGGNTDTQYF
TRBJ2-3 | TRBV29-1 | TRBD2 | . | TGCAGCGTTGAGCTGCGGGGGGCGATCGGGAAAGTTTGGACAGATACGCAGTATTTT | CSVELRGAIGKVWTDTQYF